These 25 T cell receptor beta chains were all obtained from the same sample, sequenced in a study of blood T cell repertoires in COVID-19. Clones were read by immunoSEQ multiplex PCR, and TCRdb kept only the in-frame ones, dropping some. In the table there are over 200,000 clones, about 86% of which are singletons. The specimen was PBMCs or T cells enriched from blood (not recorded which). The receptors were gathered from a woman in her forties or fifties with acute COVID-19.

This chain connects TRBV28 to TRBJ1-3, with D maybe TRBD1 (6 bases). CDR1 MDHEN and CDR2 SYDVKM come from the germline V gene. Deletions cut 6 bases from V and 5 bases from J, with 11 bases between. This CDR3 has 13 amino acids. The CDR3: CASRDSHRNTIYF. The CDR3 DNA reads TGTGCCAGCAGGGACAGTCATAGAAACACCATATATTTT.

V is TRBV5-5 and J is TRBJ1-1; D gene uncertain. There are 15 residues in the CDR3. Germline CDR1 and CDR2: SGHKS and YYEKEE (reference sequence). V was trimmed by 0 bases and J by 4 bases, leaving 13 bases between them. The CDR3 protein is CASSLEFRVATEAFF. The CDR3, as DNA: TGTGCCAGCAGCTTGGAGTTTCGGGTAGCCACTGAAGCTTTCTTT.

V and J are TRBV18 and TRBJ2-7; the D gene is possibly TRBD1 (6 bases). CDR1 and CDR2 from the germline V gene are KGHSH and LQKENI. The CDR3 covers 12 residues. The V gene lost 6 bases and the J gene lost 2 bases, with 8 bases spanning the gap. CDR3 bases: TGTGCCAGCTCTACAGGGACCTACGAGCAGTACTTC. It is translated as CASSTGTYEQYF.

J is TRBJ1-1 and V is TRBV28; no clear D. The germline V gene has CDR1 MDHEN and CDR2 SYDVKM. V lost 2 bases to trimming and J lost 7 bases, with 5 bases between them. The CDR3 contains 11 residues. The CDR3 bases are TGTGCCAGCAGTTTACTCTATGAAGCTTTCTTT. It yields the protein CASSLLYEAFF.

Only a few counts were recorded for this clone. The gene calls are TRBV12-5 and TRBJ1-1, with 7 positions matching TRBD1. Germline CDR1 reads LGHNT; CDR2 reads FRNRAP. The V and J ends lost 6 bases and 9 bases, in that order; junction bases with no gene match: 13. CDR3 length: 14 residues. CDR3 protein: CASGDRVGSPQAFF. As DNA, the CDR3 is TGTGCTAGTGGAGACAGGGTAGGGTCTCCTCAAGCTTTCTTT.

V and J are TRBV28 and TRBJ2-1; 8 bases line up with TRBD2. The germline gives CDR1 MDHEN, CDR2 SYDVKM. V was pared by 1 base and J by 9 bases, with 8 bases of the junction left unmatched. There are 15 residues in the CDR3. This chain's CDR3 is CASSLSGGRTFEQFF. CDR3 coding DNA: TGTGCCAGCAGTTTATCTGGCGGGAGGACCTTTGAGCAGTTCTTC.

The genes are TRBV7-2 and TRBJ1-3; perhaps TRBD1 as D (6 bases). CDR1 and CDR2 from the germline V gene are SGHTA and FQGNSA. The CDR3 consists of 15 residues. Deletions cut 6 bases from V and 4 bases from J, with 16 bases between. In DNA form, the CDR3 reads TGTGCCAGCAGAAGCCAGGGGTTGGCCGGAAACACCATATATTTT. Its translation is CASRSQGLAGNTIYF.

The table lists this clone with a few counts. The chain joins TRBV4-1 to TRBJ1-4; D ambiguous. This CDR3 has 15 residues. Germline CDR1 is MGHRA and CDR2 is YSYEKL. With 5 bases removed from V and 7 bases from J, the gap between germline ends came to 17 bases. DNA of the CDR3: TGCGCCAGCAGCGCCCGCGCGGGTTGGGGTGAAAAACTGTTTTTT. It specifies CASSARAGWGEKLFF.

CDR3 residues: CSVVAREAYEQYF. CDR3 sequence (DNA): TGCAGCGTTGTGGCCAGGGAAGCCTACGAGCAGTACTTC. This sequence joins TRBV29-1 and TRBJ2-7; D is perhaps TRBD1 (5 bases). The CDR3 contains 13 residues. Trimming shortened V by 4 bases and J by 2 bases, and 12 bases separated the two germline ends. Germline V lookup: CDR1 SQVTM, CDR2 ANQGSEA.

This chain joins TRBV7-9 and TRBJ1-6, with TRBD1 matching 9 bases. CDR1 and CDR2 (germline): SEHNR, FQNEAQ (reference sequence). The CDR3 length is 15 residues. The ends lost 4 bases at V and 9 bases at J; junction bases unmatched: 7. The CDR3 nucleotides read TGTGCCAGCAGCTCGGGACAGGGAGGAATTTCACCCCTCCACTTT. Protein product: CASSSGQGGISPLHF.

The rearrangement links TRBV28 to TRBJ1-5, with 9 positions matching TRBD1. V shed 6 bases and J 7 bases; nucleotides not matched to a gene: 4. The CDR3 spans 13 residues. Germline V gives CDR1 MDHEN, CDR2 SYDVKM. The DNA for the CDR3 is TGTGCCAGCAGGTGGACAGGGGCCCAGCCCCAGCATTTT. As protein: CASRWTGAQPQHF.

The chain carries TRBV19 and TRBJ2-1; 11 bases line up with TRBD2. This CDR3 region has 17 residues. The germline CDR1 and CDR2 sequences are LNHDA and SQIVND (reference sequence). The J segment lost 3 bases and the V segment lost 3 bases, leaving 7 bases of the junction unmatched. The CDR3 here is CASSIPPLAGVYNEQFF. In DNA, the CDR3 is TGTGCCAGTAGTATCCCCCCACTAGCGGGGGTCTACAATGAGCAGTTCTTC.

This clone was seen a few times. The J gene is TRBJ1-2, the V gene TRBV5-4, with 9 bases that match TRBD1. Trimming took 0 bases from V and 4 from J; bases not matched to a gene: 4. CDR3 length: 15 amino acids. Germline CDR1 SGHNT, CDR2 YYREEE (reference sequence). Here the CDR3 DNA reads TGTGCCAGCAGCTTGGGGGACAGGGTTAGCTATGGCTACACCTTC. As protein: CASSLGDRVSYGYTF.

The chain couples TRBV7-6 to TRBJ2-2, with D unresolved. The V and J ends lost 2 bases and 4 bases respectively, with 11 bases between them. The CDR3 has 15 amino acids. CDR1 SGHVS and CDR2 FNYEAQ come from the germline V gene. Written as DNA, the CDR3 is TGTGCCAGCAGCTTATTAGAGGTCCCCACCGGGGAGCTGTTTTTT. It codes for CASSLLEVPTGELFF.

J is TRBJ2-7 and V is TRBV3-1 (or the pseudogene TRBV3-2); D is possibly TRBD1 (6 bases). Trimming shortened V by 4 bases and J by 4 bases, and 8 bases separated the two germline ends. In germline, CDR1 is LGHDT, CDR2 YNNKEL (reference sequence). The CDR3 covers 12 residues. The CDR3 reads CASSLGQYEQYF. The DNA for the CDR3 is TGTGCCAGCAGCCTAGGACAGTACGAGCAGTACTTC.

This chain joins TRBV12-5 and TRBJ1-5, with D uncertain. Germline CDR1 LGHNT, CDR2 FRNRAP. V was trimmed by 2 bases and J by 0 bases, leaving 5 bases between them. The CDR3 runs to 14 residues. The CDR3 is CASGLYNSNQPQHF. The CDR3 DNA reads as TGTGCTAGTGGTTTGTACAATAGCAATCAGCCCCAGCATTTT.

The chain employs TRBV30 and TRBJ1-4; tentatively, D is TRBD1 (5 bases). V lost 4 bases and J lost 7, with 10 bases in between. The CDR3 loop spans 12 amino acids. Germline V gives CDR1 GTSNPN, CDR2 SVGIG (reference sequence). CDR3 DNA: TGTGCCTGGACAGGGCAGGGTGAAAAACTGTTTTTT. It codes for CAWTGQGEKLFF.

J is TRBJ1-4 and V is TRBV7-2; D call uncertain. CDR3 length: 14 amino acids. The V gene lost 3 bases and the J gene lost 4 bases, with 9 bases spanning the gap. Germline CDR1 SGHTA, CDR2 FQGNSA. The CDR3 nucleotides read TGTGCCAGCAGCTTTAGGCGGGGTAATGAAAAACTGTTTTTT. Translating it yields CASSFRRGNEKLFF.

This sequence joins TRBV14 and TRBJ1-1; no firm D call. Germline CDR1 is SGHDN and CDR2 is FVKESK. The V gene lost 1 base and the J gene lost 0 bases, with 6 bases spanning the gap. The length of the CDR3 is 14 residues. CDR3 sequence: CASSQGRLNTEAFF. The CDR3 bases are TGTGCCAGCAGCCAAGGTAGATTGAACACTGAAGCTTTCTTT.

In its sample, this clone was seen a few times. The chain links TRBV19 to TRBJ2-7; TRBD1 matches 11 bases. Losses at the gene ends were 7 bases for V and 7 bases for J; bases not matched to a gene: 12. CDR1 LNHDA and CDR2 SQIVND come from the germline V gene (reference sequence). CDR3 length: 15 amino acids. CDR3 DNA sequence: TGTGCCAGTAAACAAACCGGACAGGGGGCTATGGAGCAGTACTTC. As protein: CASKQTGQGAMEQYF.

Written as DNA, the CDR3 is TGTGCCAGCAGTTACTCCTGGACAGGGGTAAGCTCACCCCTCCACTTT. This translates into CASSYSWTGVSSPLHF. V and J are TRBV6-5 and TRBJ1-6; 9 bases map to TRBD1. The CDR3 runs to 16 residues. Germline V gene data show CDR1 as MNHEY and CDR2 as SVGAGI. Trimming removed 0 bases from V and 10 bases from J; junction bases left unmatched: 7.

This clone was found once. The chain couples TRBV5-5 to TRBJ2-1; a weak D match, TRBD2 (6 bases). The CDR3 has 13 amino acids. CDR1 is SGHKS and CDR2 is YYEKEE in the germline V gene (reference sequence). V gave up 2 bases and J gave up 9 bases, with 12 bases separating them. The CDR3 here is CASSFRDFSEQFF. In DNA form, the CDR3 reads TGTGCCAGCAGCTTCCGGGACTTCAGTGAGCAGTTCTTC.

This chain uses TRBV18 with TRBJ2-7; TRBD2 matches 14 bases. V lost 3 bases, J lost 1 base, and 2 bases stayed unmatched. The length of the CDR3 is 16 residues. CDR1 is KGHSH and CDR2 is LQKENI in the germline V gene. CDR3 coding DNA: TGTGCCAGCTCACCTAGACTAGCGGGAGGGTCCTACGAGCAGTACTTC. Residues: CASSPRLAGGSYEQYF.

The chain recombines TRBV3-1 (or the pseudogene TRBV3-2) with TRBJ2-7; D is perhaps TRBD2 (5 bases). Trimming shortened V by 4 bases and J by 9 bases, and 13 bases separated the two germline ends. CDR1 and CDR2 from the germline V gene are LGHDT and YNNKEL (reference sequence). The CDR3 has 12 amino acids. CDR3 sequence (DNA): TGTGCCAGCAGCCTGACCGGGGATGGGCAGTACTTC. Residues: CASSLTGDGQYF.

V and J are TRBV24-1 and TRBJ1-3; 7 bases are shared with TRBD1. After removal of 5 bases from V and 6 bases from J, the junction contained 12 bases not matched to a gene. The CDR3 loop spans 16 amino acids. The V gene's germline CDR1 is KGHDR and CDR2 SFDVKD. Written as DNA, the CDR3 is TGTGCCACCAGTGTCCCACAGGGGTCATTAGTAAACACCATATATTTT. It is translated as CATSVPQGSLVNTIYF.